Below, 17 T cell receptor beta chains from the same sample are listed, as sequenced in a study of T cell repertoires in aging, cancer and after chemotherapy. Multiplex touch-down PCR with TRB-A/B primers amplified rearranged V-D-J TRB sequences. TCRdb independently ran MiXCR on the multiplex PCR reads; one entry per CDR3 protein. The data show more than 7,000 distinct CDR3 sequences, under 35% seen once. The template was genomic DNA from peripheral blood, not RNA. The source material was blood. These receptors were collected from a human donor in good health.

The V call is TRBV6-5, the J call TRBJ2-7; D remains unclear. Germline CDR1 is MNHEY and CDR2 is SVGAGI. The length of the CDR3 is 11 residues. The V end lost 6 bases, the J end lost 4 bases, and 7 bases lay between the germline ends. The CDR3 region is CASRQDYEQYV. Here the CDR3 DNA reads TGTGCCAGCAGACAAGATTACGAGCAGTACGTC.

Details on this clonotype: This may come from a read error, since a much larger clone is one base off. This rearrangement joins TRBV6-4 to TRBJ2-7, with 9 bases matching TRBD2. Germline CDR1 MRHNA, CDR2 SNTAGT. This CDR3 contains 14 residues. V gave up 2 bases and J gave up 7 bases; unmatched junction bases: 6. The CDR3 DNA reads TGTGCCAGCAGTGACGGCGGGGGGGGGAATGAGCAGTACTTC. It is translated as CASSDGGGGNEQYF.

This chain links TRBV19 with TRBJ1-1; D might be TRBD1 (6 bases). Germline V gene sequence: CDR1 LNHDA, CDR2 SQIVND (reference sequence). The CDR3 spans 15 residues. V lost 2 bases, J lost 1 base, and 11 bases lay in between. DNA for the CDR3: TGTGCCAGTAGTATAAGAGGGGGACGGAACACTGAAGCTTTCTTT. Protein sequence: CASSIRGGRNTEAFF.

Here the CDR3 reads CASSLQRQGVETQYF. The CDR3 region has the DNA TGTGCCAGCAGTTTACAGCGGCAGGGGGTAGAGACCCAGTACTTC. The chain carries TRBV12-3 or TRBV12-4 and TRBJ2-5; 7 nucleotides match TRBD1. V lost 2 bases, J lost 4 bases, and 7 bases stayed unmatched. The CDR3 runs 15 residues.

The CDR3 coding sequence is TGTGCCAGCAGTTTCTCAGGTAGCAATCAGCCCCAGCATTTT. The encoded protein is CASSFSGSNQPQHF. This sequence joins TRBV12-3 or TRBV12-4 and TRBJ1-5; no firm D call. This CDR3 is built from 14 residues. V was shortened by 3 bases and J by 0 bases, with 6 bases between the two germline ends.

This chain joins TRBV6-1 and TRBJ2-5; D possibly corresponds to TRBD1 (6 bases). The germline CDR1 and CDR2 sequences are MNHNS and SASEGT. Trimming shortened V by 4 bases and J by 4 bases, and 16 bases separated the two germline ends. The CDR3 consists of 15 residues. CDR3 coding DNA: TGTGCCAGCAGTGGAGGCAGGGGTACGCGAGAGACCCAGTACTTC. It translates to CASSGGRGTRETQYF.

The chain joins TRBV4-3 to TRBJ1-3, with D unclear. The germline V gene encodes CDR1 LGHNA and CDR2 YSLEER. The CDR3 length is 17 residues. V dropped 0 bases and J dropped 2 bases, with 14 bases sitting between them. The CDR3 sequence is CASSQDSWYWTGNTIYF. The CDR3 nucleotides are TGCGCCAGCAGCCAAGATTCATGGTACTGGACTGGAAACACCATATATTTT.

V and J are TRBV6-6 and TRBJ1-1, with 8 bases that match TRBD1. V shed 5 bases and J 1 base; nucleotides not matched to a gene: 0. This CDR3 is built from 13 residues. Germline CDR1 MNHNY, CDR2 SVGAGI (reference sequence). The chain's CDR3 is CASSDRGNTEAFF. CDR3 DNA: TGTGCCAGCAGTGACAGGGGGAACACTGAAGCTTTCTTT.

This clonotype was picked up a small number of times. V is TRBV7-2 and J is TRBJ1-2, with 7 nucleotides matching TRBD1. CDR1 is SGHTA, CDR2 FQGNSA, per germline. Trimming at V came to 0 bases and at J to 8 bases, leaving 9 bases not matched to a gene. The CDR3 totals 15 residues. Here the CDR3 DNA reads TGTGCCAGCAGCTTAGCTGGGCAGGGGGTAGCGGGCTACACCTTC. It yields the protein CASSLAGQGVAGYTF.

This clonotype was counted between two and nine times. The chain is built from TRBV7-2 and TRBJ1-2; the D is unclear. The germline V and J ends were trimmed by 1 base and 4 bases, with 13 bases remaining between them. The CDR3 has 15 residues. Germline V gene sequence: CDR1 SGHTA, CDR2 FQGNSA. The CDR3 bases are TGTGCCAGCAGCTTAGGTCAAGCAGGTATCTATGGCTACACCTTC. As protein: CASSLGQAGIYGYTF.

This rearrangement joins TRBV20-1 to TRBJ2-1; tentative D call: TRBD2 (6 bases). This CDR3 is built from 11 residues. Germline V gene data show CDR1 as DFQATT and CDR2 as SNEGSKA (reference sequence). Trimming stripped 6 bases from V and 9 bases from J, with 12 bases between. CDR3: CSAPTSFEQFF. The CDR3 coding sequence is TGCAGTGCCCCGACTAGTTTTGAGCAGTTCTTC.

J is TRBJ2-5 and V is TRBV6-5; D perhaps matches TRBD2 (6 bases). There are 13 residues in the CDR3. The V end was cut by 4 bases, the J end by 5 bases, with 11 bases between. CDR1 is MNHEY and CDR2 is SVGAGI in the germline V gene. The CDR3 loop is CASSSGVTETQYF. CDR3 in DNA: TGTGCCAGCAGTTCGGGAGTAACGGAGACCCAGTACTTC.

The genes are TRBV6-2 or TRBV6-3 and TRBJ2-6; D is unclear. The CDR3 length is 14 residues. Germline CDR1 reads MNHEY; CDR2 reads SVGEGT. V shed 6 bases and J shed 0 bases, with 6 bases lying between them. The CDR3 coding sequence is TGTGCCAGCAGCTGGAGCTCTGGGGCCAACGTCCTGACTTTC. Translating it yields CASSWSSGANVLTF.

The chain uses TRBV7-9 and TRBJ1-1, with D maybe TRBD1 (5 bases). V gave up 3 bases and J gave up 2 bases, with 10 bases separating them. Germline V gives CDR1 SEHNR, CDR2 FQNEAQ (reference sequence). CDR3 length: 14 amino acids. CDR3 nucleotide sequence: TGTGCCAGCAGCTTTGGGACGGGCAACACTGAAGCTTTCTTT. Its protein is CASSFGTGNTEAFF.

The chain has TRBV10-3 and TRBJ1-5; D gene ambiguous. CDR3 size: 13 residues. Germline V gives CDR1 ENHRY, CDR2 SYGVKD. Trimming cost V 5 bases and J 5 bases, with 10 bases left between them. In DNA, the CDR3 is TGTGCCATCAGTCAGGAACAGCATCAGCCCCAGCATTTT. It translates to CAISQEQHQPQHF.

This chain uses TRBV19 with TRBJ2-5, with D tentatively TRBD1 (5 bases). From germline, CDR1 is LNHDA and CDR2 SQIVND (reference sequence). The CDR3 sequence is 12 residues long. V lost 6 bases and J lost 3, with 8 bases in between. CDR3 protein: CASSNRKETQYF. The CDR3, as DNA: TGTGCCAGTAGCAACAGGAAAGAGACCCAGTACTTC.

This clonotype turned up a few times. The chain carries TRBV7-9 and TRBJ1-5, with a possible D match to TRBD1 (5 bases). Germline loops: CDR1 SEHNR, CDR2 FQNEAQ (reference sequence). This CDR3 has 15 residues. Deletions cut 5 bases from V and 6 bases from J, with 17 bases between. CDR3 residues: CASSHGTGEIQPQHF. CDR3 nucleotide sequence: TGTGCCAGCAGCCATGGGACGGGAGAGATTCAGCCCCAGCATTTT. Drawing the rest from reference TRBV7-9 and TRBJ1-5, the complete variable domain is DTGVSQNPRHKITKRGQNVTFRCDPISEHNRLYWYRQTLGQGPEFLTYFQNEAQLEKSRLLSDRFSAERPKGSFSTLEIQRTEQGDSAMYLCASSHGTGEIQPQHFGDGTRLSIL.